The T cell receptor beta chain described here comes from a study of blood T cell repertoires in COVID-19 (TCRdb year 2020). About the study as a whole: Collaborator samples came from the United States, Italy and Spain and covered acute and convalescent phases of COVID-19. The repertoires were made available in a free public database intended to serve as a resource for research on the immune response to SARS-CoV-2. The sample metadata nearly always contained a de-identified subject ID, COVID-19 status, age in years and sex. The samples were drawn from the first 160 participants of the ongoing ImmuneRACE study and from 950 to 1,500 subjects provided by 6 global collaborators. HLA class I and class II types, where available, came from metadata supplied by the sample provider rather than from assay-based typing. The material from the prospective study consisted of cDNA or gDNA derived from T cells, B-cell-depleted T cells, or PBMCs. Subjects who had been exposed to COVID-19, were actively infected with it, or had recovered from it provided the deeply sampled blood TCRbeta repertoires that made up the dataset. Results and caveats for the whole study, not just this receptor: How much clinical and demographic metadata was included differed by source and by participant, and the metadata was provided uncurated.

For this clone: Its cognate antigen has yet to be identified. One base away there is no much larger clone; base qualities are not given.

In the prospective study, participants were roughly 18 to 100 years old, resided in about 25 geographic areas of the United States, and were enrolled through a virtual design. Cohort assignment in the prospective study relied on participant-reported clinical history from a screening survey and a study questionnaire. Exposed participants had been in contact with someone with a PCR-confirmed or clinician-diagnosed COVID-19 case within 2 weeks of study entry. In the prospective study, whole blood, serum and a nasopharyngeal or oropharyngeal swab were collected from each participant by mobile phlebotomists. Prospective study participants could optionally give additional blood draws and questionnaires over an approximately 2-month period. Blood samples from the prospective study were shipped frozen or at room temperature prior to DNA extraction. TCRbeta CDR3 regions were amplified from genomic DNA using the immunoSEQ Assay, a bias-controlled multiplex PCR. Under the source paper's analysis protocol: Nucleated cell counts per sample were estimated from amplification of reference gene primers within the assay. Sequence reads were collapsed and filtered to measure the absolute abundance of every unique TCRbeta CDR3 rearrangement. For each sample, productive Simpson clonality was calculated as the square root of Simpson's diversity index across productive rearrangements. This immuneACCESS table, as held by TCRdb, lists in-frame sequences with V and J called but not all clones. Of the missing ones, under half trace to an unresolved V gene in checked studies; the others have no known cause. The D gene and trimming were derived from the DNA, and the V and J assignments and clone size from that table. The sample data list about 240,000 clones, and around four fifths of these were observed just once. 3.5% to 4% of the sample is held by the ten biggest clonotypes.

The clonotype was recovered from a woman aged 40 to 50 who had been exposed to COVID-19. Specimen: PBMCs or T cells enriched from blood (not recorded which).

The sequenced DNA: TGTGCCAGCAGTTACTCGATCGCAGGGCGAACTGAAGCTTTCTTT. This gives the protein CASSYSIAGRTEAFF. In this chain, TRBV6-5 is recombined with TRBJ1-1; D gene: possibly TRBD1, on 5 matching bases. CDR3 length: 15 amino acids, cysteine to phenylalanine. Only the CDR3 DNA stays, 45 bases, in frame from base 1. The germline ends are 13 bases apart after V is trimmed by 0 bases and J by 5 bases. Via the germline V gene, CDR1 is MNHEY and CDR2 SVGAGI.